These T cell receptor beta chains were read from a single sample in a study of early T cells in non-severe SARS-CoV-2 infection. TCRdb re-derived calls from the 5' RACE reads in MiXCR, one entry per CDR3 protein. In the table there are about 69,000 distinct CDR3 sequences, 10% to 12% of which are singletons. The source was whole blood, collected at baseline. The receptors here all came from an adult who was a healthcare worker with PCR-confirmed SARS-CoV-2 infection or an uninfected control (not recorded which). The conserved cysteine and the conserved F or W are not part of the CDR3 here. Each record gives: V gene, J gene, CDR3 protein.

V: TRBV19; J: TRBJ1-2; CDR3: ASSMRGSPNYGYT
V: TRBV5-1; J: TRBJ1-1; CDR3: ASRTSSHTEAF
V: TRBV7-9; J: TRBJ1-6; CDR3: ASSLVGRGLGNSPLH
V: TRBV12-5; J: TRBJ2-3; CDR3: ASGLVRGRGDTQY
V: TRBV7-2; J: TRBJ1-6; CDR3: ASSLGLGVLGPLH
V: TRBV20-1; J: TRBJ2-1; CDR3: SARDKDFSYNEQF
V: TRBV6-5; J: TRBJ1-1; CDR3: ASSPGGEDTEAF
V: TRBV3-1; J: TRBJ2-7; CDR3: ASSQGTSGTGEQY
V: TRBV27; J: TRBJ2-6; CDR3: ATSRGPGANVLT
V: TRBV6-7; J: TRBJ2-7; CDR3: ANGTGTKYEQY
V: TRBV6-6; J: TRBJ1-1; CDR3: ASSFDRGNTEAF
V: TRBV27; J: TRBJ2-3; CDR3: ASKLDRTSTDTQY
V: TRBV7-2; J: TRBJ1-3; CDR3: ASSFRQGSGNTIY